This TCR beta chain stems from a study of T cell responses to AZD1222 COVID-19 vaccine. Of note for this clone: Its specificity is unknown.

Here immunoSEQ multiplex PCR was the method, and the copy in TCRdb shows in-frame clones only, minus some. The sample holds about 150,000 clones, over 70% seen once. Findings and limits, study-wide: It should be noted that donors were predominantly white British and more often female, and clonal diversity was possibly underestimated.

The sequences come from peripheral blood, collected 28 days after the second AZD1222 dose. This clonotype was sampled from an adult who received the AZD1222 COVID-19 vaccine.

The CDR3 region has the DNA TGTGCCAGCAGTCGGACTAGTGGTACGCAGTATTTT. Amino acid sequence: CASSRTSGTQYF. The chain employs TRBV28 and TRBJ2-3, with 7 nucleotides matching TRBD2. The CDR3 has 12 amino acids. CDR1 MDHEN and CDR2 SYDVKM come from the germline V gene. After removal of 5 bases from V and 8 bases from J, the junction contained 4 bases not matched to a gene.